Described below is a single T cell receptor (beta chain) sequence and its context. Its antigen is unknown. Base-call qualities are not available, and no considerably larger clone is one nucleotide away. This record comes from a study of cytomegalovirus exposure and HLA in healthy donors (TCRdb year 2017). Looking at the study overall: According to a later analysis, the 110 or so validation repertoires were produced on the same platform as the 600 to 850 repertoires of the first cohort. To predict cytomegalovirus infection status, the study brought together high-throughput TCR immunosequencing, statistical association of individual TCRs with disease status, and machine learning. The study aimed to test whether signatures of past pathogen exposure could be identified by cataloging public T cell receptors. A separate validation cohort of more than 100 different subjects was used in addition to the roughly 670-subject first cohort.

The CDR3 contains 13 residues, cysteine and phenylalanine counted. The kept DNA is CDR3 alone, 39 bases in frame from the first base. For CDR1 and CDR2, the germline V gene lists LGHNA and YSLEER. V trim: 4 bases; J trim: 4 bases; unmatched bases: 2. Here is what the overall study found, with its caveats: A later analysis lacked HLA typing for the validation cohort, so it scored co-occurrence in that cohort across all 110 or so repertoires. The authors suggested that the approach could potentially be extended to other disease states and immunological phenotypes. Of the cluster scores, approximately 94% were above 0 in a later analysis, which found that TCRs clustered in the first cohort also tended to co-occur in the 95 to 150 validation repertoires. Across donors, most TCR sequences were observed very rarely, whereas some public TCRs were present in many individuals. Cytomegalovirus status was reported to be diagnosed by the classifier with high specificity and sensitivity in both the original and validation cohorts. The study gave a list of 150 to 200 TCR beta chains associated with cytomegalovirus. In vitro tests confirmed that three of the cytomegalovirus-associated TCR beta chains recognize cytomegalovirus antigens.

The donors belonged to the validation cohort of around 130 subjects, which was separate from the 666-subject first cohort. Libraries were built with the immunoSEQ multiplex PCR assay. In the paper's pipeline: To diagnose cytomegalovirus status from the catalog of TCR beta chain sequences, a statistical classification framework was built. What TCRdb holds here is the immuneACCESS table cut down to in-frame rearrangements. Part of the clones is not present; checked against another copy, under half of the missing clones reflect an unresolved V gene, and the others are unexplained. The DNA was the basis for D and trimming; V, J and clone size are from that table. In this sample the table shows about 150,000 clones, about 86% of which occur a single time. Around 24% of the sample is held by the ten biggest clonotypes.

In this chain, TRBV4-3 is recombined with TRBJ1-1; TRBD1 fits 8 bases in the junction. The specimen sequenced was PBMCs. The clonotype originates from a man in his late teens or twenties in good health and CMV-seropositive. The sequenced DNA is TGCGCCAGCAGCCGGACAGGGAGCACTGAAGCTTTCTTT. Its protein reads: CASSRTGSTEAFF.